The rows below give T cell receptor beta chains drawn from one sample of a study of blood T cell repertoires in COVID-19. Profiled with immunoSEQ multiplex PCR; TCRdb holds only in-frame clones, not every one. This table has 150,000 to 200,000 clones, around 88% appearing once. Sequencing was carried out using peripheral blood. The receptors derive from a human donor in a cohort sampled during active COVID-19. The CDR3 runs from the conserved cysteine through the conserved F or W. Each record gives: CDR3 length, clone size, D gene, J gene, V gene, CDR3 protein, CDR3 DNA. D genes are given only for firm matches. Rows may omit the clone size; those that give it use once, few, many or a size class.

>15|-|-|TRBJ1-1|TRBV7-2
CASSLVWHMNTEAFF
TGTGCCAGCAGCTTAGTATGGCACATGAACACTGAAGCTTTCTTT
>15|-|-|TRBJ2-2|TRBV9
CASSVGGTNTGELFF
TGTGCCAGCAGCGTAGGAGGGACGAACACCGGGGAGCTGTTTTTT
>12|-|-|TRBJ2-1|TRBV9
CASGGVRNEQFF
TGTGCCAGCGGAGGGGTCCGGAATGAGCAGTTCTTC
>13|-|-|TRBJ1-1|TRBV9
CASTSLGDNEAFF
TGTGCCAGCACCTCCCTCGGGGACAATGAAGCTTTCTTT
>20|-|TRBD1|TRBJ2-2|TRBV7-3
CASSLTLSPGGQRGTGELFF
TGTGCCAGCAGCTTAACGTTGAGCCCAGGGGGACAGAGAGGCACCGGGGAGCTGTTTTTT
>15|-|TRBD1|TRBJ2-7|TRBV13
CASSFAGTGIYEQYF
TGTGCCAGCAGCTTCGCCGGGACAGGGATATACGAGCAGTACTTC
>18|-|TRBD2|TRBJ2-1|TRBV14
CASSQVPPGLGIYNEQFF
TGTGCCAGCAGCCAAGTCCCCCCGGGACTAGGGATTTACAATGAGCAGTTCTTC
>10|-|-|TRBJ1-1|TRBV20-1
CSARISQAFF
TGCAGTGCTAGAATATCTCAAGCTTTCTTT
>14|once|TRBD1|TRBJ2-7|TRBV29-1
CSVRDRGLFYEQYF
TGCAGCGTGCGGGACAGGGGTTTGTTCTACGAGCAGTACTTC
>13|-|-|TRBJ1-4|TRBV29-1
CSVALTKDEKLFF
TGCAGCGTTGCATTGACAAAGGATGAAAAACTGTTTTTT
>13|-|-|TRBJ2-5|TRBV2
CASSEGRQETQYF
TGTGCCAGCAGTGAGGGCAGACAAGAGACCCAGTACTTC
>14|few|-|TRBJ2-7|TRBV6-5
CATTPAGSPYEQYF
TGTGCCACCACCCCCGCGGGGAGCCCCTACGAGCAGTACTTC
>16|-|-|TRBJ1-4|TRBV6-2/TRBV6-3
CASSYPVDSPNEKLFF
TGTGCCAGCAGTTATCCTGTGGACAGCCCGAATGAAAAACTGTTTTTT
>14|-|TRBD1|TRBJ2-7|TRBV3-1/TRBV3-2
CASRRQGASYEQYF
TGTGCCAGCAGACGACAGGGGGCCTCCTACGAGCAGTACTTC